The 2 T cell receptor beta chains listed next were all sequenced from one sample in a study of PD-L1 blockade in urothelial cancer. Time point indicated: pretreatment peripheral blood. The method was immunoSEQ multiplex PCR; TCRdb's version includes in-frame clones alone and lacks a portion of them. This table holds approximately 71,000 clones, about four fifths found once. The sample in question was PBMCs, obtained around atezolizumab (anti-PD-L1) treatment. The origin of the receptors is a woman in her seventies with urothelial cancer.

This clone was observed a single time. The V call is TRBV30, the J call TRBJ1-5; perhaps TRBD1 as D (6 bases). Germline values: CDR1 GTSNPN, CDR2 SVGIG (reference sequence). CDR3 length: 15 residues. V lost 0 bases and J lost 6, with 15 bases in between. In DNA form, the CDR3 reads TGTGCCTGGAGTGTGGGGGCGGGGGGTGTTCAGCCCCAGCATTTT. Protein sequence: CAWSVGAGGVQPQHF. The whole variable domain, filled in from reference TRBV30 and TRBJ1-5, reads SQTIHQWPATLVQPVGSPLSLECTVEGTSNPNLYWYRQAAGRGLQLLFYSVGIGQISSEVPQNLSASRPQDRQFILSSKKLLLSDSGFYLCAWSVGAGGVQPQHFGDGTRLSIL.

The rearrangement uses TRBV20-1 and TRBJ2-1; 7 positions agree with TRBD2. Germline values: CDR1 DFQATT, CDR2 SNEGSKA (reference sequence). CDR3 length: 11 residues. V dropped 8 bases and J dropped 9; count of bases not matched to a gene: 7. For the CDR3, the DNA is TGCAGTACTGCGGGGGTCTCTGAGCAGTTCTTC. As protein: CSTAGVSEQFF.